The T cell receptor (beta chain) described here comes from a study of T-cell memory formation after mild COVID-19. About the study: Largely, TCR clusters stayed within a single donor.

Whole-study findings and limits: CD4+ clones that contracted lay mainly in CM and EM; CD8+ ones lay in EMRA. Prior to infection, memory already included some responding clones, suggesting cross-reactive memory joined. CD4+ bias marked clones expanding day 15 to 37, unlike balanced contracting clones.

The table lists this clonotype with many counts. Its specificity is unknown. TCRdb fed the 5' RACE reads into MiXCR, producing one record per CDR3 protein. The top ten hold 21% of the sample, which has some 310,000 distinct CDR3 sequences, 20% to 25% seen once. This CDR3 has 14 amino acids. The V and J ends lost 5 bases and 1 base respectively, with 11 bases between them. Looked up from germline, CDR1 is SGHTA and CDR2 is FQGNSA. The gene calls are TRBV7-2 and TRBJ1-1; a weak D match, TRBD1 (6 bases). The TCR originated in a man aged 18 to 30 who had mild COVID-19 (a few samples of this study predate the infection). Cell type and time point are not known. The sample taken for sequencing was PBMCs or a T cell subset sorted from them (not recorded which). The DNA for the CDR3 is TGTGCCAGCAGCACGGACAGAGGGAACACTGAAGCTTTCTTT. Protein product: CASSTDRGNTEAFF.